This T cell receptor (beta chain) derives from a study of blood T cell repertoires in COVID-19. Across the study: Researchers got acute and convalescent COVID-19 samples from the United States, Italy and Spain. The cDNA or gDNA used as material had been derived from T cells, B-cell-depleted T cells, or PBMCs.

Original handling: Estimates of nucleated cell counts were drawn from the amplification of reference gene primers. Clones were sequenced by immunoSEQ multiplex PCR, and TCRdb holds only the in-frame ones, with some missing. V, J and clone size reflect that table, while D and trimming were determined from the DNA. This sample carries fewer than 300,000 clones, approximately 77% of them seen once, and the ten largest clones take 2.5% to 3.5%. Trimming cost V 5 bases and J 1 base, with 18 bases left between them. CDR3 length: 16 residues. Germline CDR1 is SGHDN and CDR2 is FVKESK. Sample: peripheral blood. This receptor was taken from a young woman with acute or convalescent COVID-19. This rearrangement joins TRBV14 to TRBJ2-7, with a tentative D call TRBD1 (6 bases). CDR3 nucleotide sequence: TGTGCCAGCAGCTCCACTGGCAGGGGCTTGTCCTACGAGCAGTACTTC. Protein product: CASSSTGRGLSYEQYF.